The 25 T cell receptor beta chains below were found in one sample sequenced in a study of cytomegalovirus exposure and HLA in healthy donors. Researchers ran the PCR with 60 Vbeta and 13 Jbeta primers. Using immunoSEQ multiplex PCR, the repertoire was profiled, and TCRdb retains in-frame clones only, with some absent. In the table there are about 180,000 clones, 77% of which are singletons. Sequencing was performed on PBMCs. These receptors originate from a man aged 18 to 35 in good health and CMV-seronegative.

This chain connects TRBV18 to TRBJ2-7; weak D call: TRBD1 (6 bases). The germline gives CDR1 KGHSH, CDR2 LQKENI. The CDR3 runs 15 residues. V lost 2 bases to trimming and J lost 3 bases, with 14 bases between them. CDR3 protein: CASSPYPGVSYEQYF. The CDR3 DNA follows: TGTGCCAGCTCACCATATCCAGGGGTGAGCTACGAGCAGTACTTC.

The CDR3 is CASSPSLGGASGNTIYF. The DNA for the CDR3 is TGTGCCAGCAGCCCTTCGCTAGGGGGCGCGTCTGGAAACACCATATATTTT. V and J are TRBV7-2 and TRBJ1-3, with 7 positions matching TRBD1. Per the germline V gene, CDR1 is SGHTA and CDR2 is FQGNSA. The CDR3 runs 17 residues. The junction had 11 bases not matched to a gene; V was cut back by 5 bases and J by 1 base.

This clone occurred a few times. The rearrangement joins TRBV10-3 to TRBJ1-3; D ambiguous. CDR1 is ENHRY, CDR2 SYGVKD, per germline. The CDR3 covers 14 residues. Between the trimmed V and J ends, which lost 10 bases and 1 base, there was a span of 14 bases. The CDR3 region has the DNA TGTGCCAGCCGGGGAACCGATTCTGGAAACACCATATATTTT. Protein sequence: CASRGTDSGNTIYF.

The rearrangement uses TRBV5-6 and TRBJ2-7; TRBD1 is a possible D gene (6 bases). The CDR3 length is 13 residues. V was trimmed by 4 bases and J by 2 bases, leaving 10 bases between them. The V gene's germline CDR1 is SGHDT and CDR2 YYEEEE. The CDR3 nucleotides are TGTGCCAGCAGCATGGGACATACCTACGAGCAGTACTTC. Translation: CASSMGHTYEQYF.

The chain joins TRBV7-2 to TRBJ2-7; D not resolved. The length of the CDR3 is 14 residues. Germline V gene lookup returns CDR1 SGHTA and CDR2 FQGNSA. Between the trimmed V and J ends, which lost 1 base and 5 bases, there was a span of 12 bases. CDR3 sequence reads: CASSLGQASHEQYF. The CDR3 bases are TGTGCCAGCAGCTTAGGTCAGGCCTCTCACGAGCAGTACTTC.

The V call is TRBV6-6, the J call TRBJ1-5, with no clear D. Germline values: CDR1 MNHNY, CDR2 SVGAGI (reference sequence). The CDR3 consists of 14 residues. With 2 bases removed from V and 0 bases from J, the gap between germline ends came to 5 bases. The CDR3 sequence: CASSYVNSNQPQHF. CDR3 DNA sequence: TGTGCCAGCAGTTACGTAAATAGCAATCAGCCCCAGCATTTT.

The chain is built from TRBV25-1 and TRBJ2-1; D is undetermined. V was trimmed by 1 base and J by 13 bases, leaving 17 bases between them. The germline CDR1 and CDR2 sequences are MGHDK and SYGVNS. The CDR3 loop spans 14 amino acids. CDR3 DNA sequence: TGTGCCAGCAGTGAATTTTCTGGCAGGCAACAACAGTTCTTC. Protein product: CASSEFSGRQQQFF.

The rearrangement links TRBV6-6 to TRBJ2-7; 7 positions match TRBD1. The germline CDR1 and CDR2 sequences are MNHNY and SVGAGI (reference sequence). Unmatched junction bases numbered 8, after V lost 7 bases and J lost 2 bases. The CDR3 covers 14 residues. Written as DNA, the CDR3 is TGTGCCAGCACCTCCCTCGGGACAGCCTACGAGCAGTACTTC. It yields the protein CASTSLGTAYEQYF.

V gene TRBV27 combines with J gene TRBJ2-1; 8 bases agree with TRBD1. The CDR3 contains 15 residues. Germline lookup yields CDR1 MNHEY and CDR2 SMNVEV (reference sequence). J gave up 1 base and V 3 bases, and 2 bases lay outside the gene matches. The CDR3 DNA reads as TGTGCCAGCAGTTTCGACAGGGGTTCCTACAATGAGCAGTTCTTC. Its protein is CASSFDRGSYNEQFF.

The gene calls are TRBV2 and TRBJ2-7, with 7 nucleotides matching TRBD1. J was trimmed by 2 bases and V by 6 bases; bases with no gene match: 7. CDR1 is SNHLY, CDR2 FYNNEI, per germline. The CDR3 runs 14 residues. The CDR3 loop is CASRTGTETYEQYF. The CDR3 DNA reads TGTGCCAGCAGGACCGGGACAGAGACCTACGAGCAGTACTTC.

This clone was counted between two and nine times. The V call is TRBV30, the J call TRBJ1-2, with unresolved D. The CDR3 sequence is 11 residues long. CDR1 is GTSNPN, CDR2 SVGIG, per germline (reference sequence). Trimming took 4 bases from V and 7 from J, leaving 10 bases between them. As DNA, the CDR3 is TGTGCCTGGACCATGCGTGGTGGCTACACCTTC. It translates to CAWTMRGGYTF.

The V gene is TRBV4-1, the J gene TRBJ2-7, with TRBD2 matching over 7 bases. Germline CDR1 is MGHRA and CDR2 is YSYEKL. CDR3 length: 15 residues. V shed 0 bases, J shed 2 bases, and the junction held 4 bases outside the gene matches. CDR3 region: CASSQDGTTTYEQYF. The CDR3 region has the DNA TGCGCCAGCAGCCAAGATGGGACTACTACCTACGAGCAGTACTTC.

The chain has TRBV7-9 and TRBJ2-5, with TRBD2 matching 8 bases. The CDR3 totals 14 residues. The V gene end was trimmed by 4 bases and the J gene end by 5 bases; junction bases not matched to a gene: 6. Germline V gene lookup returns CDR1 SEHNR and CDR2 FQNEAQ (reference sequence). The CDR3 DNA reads TGTGCCAGCAGCTCCCCAGCGGGAGAGGAGACCCAGTACTTC. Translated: CASSSPAGEETQYF.

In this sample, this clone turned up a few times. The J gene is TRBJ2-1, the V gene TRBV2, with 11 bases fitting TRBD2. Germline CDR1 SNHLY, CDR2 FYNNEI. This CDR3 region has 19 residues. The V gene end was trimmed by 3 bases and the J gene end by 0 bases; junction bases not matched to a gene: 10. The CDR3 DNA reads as TGTGCCAGCAGTGATGTACTAGCGGGAGTAGGGTCCTCCTACAATGAGCAGTTCTTC. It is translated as CASSDVLAGVGSSYNEQFF.

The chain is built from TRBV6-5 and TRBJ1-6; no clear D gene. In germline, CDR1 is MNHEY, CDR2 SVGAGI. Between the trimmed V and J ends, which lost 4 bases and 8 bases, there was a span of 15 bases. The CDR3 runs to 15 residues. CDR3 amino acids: CASSSARTGHSPLHF. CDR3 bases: TGTGCCAGCAGTTCGGCGCGGACTGGGCATTCACCCCTCCACTTT.

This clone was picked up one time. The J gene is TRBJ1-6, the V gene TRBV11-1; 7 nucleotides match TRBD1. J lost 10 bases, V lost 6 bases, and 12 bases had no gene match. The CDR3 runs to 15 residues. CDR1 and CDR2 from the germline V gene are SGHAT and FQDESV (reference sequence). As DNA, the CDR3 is TGTGCCAGCAGTACGGGACAGAGATGGGAATCACCCCTCCACTTT. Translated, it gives CASSTGQRWESPLHF.

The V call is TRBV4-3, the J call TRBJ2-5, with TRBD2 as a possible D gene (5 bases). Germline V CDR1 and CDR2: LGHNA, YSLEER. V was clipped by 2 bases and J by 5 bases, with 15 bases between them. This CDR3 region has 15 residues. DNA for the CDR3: TGCGCCAGCAGCCAAAAGGATAGCGTCACTGAGACCCAGTACTTC. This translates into CASSQKDSVTETQYF.

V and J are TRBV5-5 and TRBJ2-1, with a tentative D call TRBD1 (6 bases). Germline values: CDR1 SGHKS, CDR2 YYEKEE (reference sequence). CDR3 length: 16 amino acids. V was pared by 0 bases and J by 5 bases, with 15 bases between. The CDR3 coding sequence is TGTGCCAGCAGCTTGGGGGGGACAAGGGCCCACAATGAGCAGTTCTTC. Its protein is CASSLGGTRAHNEQFF.

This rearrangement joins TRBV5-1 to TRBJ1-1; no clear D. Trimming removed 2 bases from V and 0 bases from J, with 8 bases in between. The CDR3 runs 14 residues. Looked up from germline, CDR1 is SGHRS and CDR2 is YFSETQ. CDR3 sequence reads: CASSFELLNTEAFF. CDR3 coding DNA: TGCGCCAGCAGCTTCGAACTGTTGAACACTGAAGCTTTCTTT.

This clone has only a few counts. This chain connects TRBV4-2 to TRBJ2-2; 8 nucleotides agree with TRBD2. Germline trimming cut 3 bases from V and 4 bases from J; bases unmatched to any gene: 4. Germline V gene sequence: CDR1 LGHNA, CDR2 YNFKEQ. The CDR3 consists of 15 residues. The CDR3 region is CASSHGGGTTGELFF. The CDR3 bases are TGTGCCAGCAGCCATGGCGGGGGGACCACCGGGGAGCTGTTTTTT.

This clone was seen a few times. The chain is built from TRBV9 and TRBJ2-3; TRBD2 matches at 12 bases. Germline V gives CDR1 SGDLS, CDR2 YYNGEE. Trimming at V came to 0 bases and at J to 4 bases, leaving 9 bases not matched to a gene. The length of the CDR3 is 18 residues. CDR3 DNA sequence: TGTGCCAGCAGCGTAGGGCTAGCGGGGGGGCCAGGGGCAGATACGCAGTATTTT. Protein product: CASSVGLAGGPGADTQYF.

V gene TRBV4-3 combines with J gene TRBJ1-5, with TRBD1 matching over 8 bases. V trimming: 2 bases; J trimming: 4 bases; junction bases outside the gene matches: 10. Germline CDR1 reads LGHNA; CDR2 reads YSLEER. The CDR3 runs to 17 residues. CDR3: CASSQHTGTGRNQPQHF. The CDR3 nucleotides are TGCGCCAGCAGCCAACATACCGGGACAGGACGAAATCAGCCCCAGCATTTT.

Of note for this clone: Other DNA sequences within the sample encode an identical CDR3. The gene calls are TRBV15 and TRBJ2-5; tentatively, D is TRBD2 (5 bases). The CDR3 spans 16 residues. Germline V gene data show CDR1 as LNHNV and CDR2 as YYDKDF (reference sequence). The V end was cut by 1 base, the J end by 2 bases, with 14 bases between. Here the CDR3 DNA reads TGTGCCACCAGCAGAGTAGGAGGACCACCTCAAGAGACCCAGTACTTC. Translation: CATSRVGGPPQETQYF.

The CDR3 sequence: CASSESPGLTEAFF. The CDR3 coding sequence is TGCGCCAGCAGTGAGTCTCCAGGGCTAACTGAAGCTTTCTTT. The chain combines TRBV10-2 with TRBJ1-1; D is perhaps TRBD1 (5 bases). This CDR3 is built from 14 residues. V was trimmed by 0 bases and J by 5 bases, leaving 10 bases between them. Germline V gene lookup returns CDR1 WSHSY and CDR2 SAAADI.

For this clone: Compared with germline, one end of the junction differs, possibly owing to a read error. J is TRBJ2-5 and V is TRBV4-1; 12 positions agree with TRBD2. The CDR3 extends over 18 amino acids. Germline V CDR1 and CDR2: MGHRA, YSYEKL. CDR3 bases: TGCGCCAGCAGCCAGCGACTAGCGGGAGTCCCTACCCAAGGGACCCAGTACTTC. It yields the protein CASSQRLAGVPTQGTQYF.